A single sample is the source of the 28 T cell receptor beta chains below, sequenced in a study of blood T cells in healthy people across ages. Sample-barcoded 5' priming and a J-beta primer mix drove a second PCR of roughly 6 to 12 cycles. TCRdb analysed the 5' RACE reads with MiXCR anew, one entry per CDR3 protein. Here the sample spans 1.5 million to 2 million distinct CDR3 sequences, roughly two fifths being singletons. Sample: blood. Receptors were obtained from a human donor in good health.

As DNA, the CDR3 is TGTGCCAGCAGCCAAAGGACTACTAATTCACCCCTCCACTTT. This gives the protein CASSQRTTNSPLHF. V and J are TRBV12-3 or TRBV12-4 and TRBJ1-6, with D unclear. The CDR3 runs to 14 residues. V was pared by 6 bases and J by 6 bases, with 12 bases between.

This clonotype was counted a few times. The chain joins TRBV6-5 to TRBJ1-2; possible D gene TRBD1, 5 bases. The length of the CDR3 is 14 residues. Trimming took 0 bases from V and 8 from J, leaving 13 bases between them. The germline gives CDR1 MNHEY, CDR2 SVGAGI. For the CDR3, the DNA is TGTGCCAGCAGTTACTCGGGGGGAGTGGGCGGCTACACCTTC. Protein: CASSYSGGVGGYTF.

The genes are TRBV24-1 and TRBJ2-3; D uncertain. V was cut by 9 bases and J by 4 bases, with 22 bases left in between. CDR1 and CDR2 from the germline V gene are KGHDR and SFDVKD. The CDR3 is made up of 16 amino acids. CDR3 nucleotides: TGTGCCACCGCCCCCCCCCAGGAGATGGGCCCAGATACGCAGTATTTT. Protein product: CATAPPQEMGPDTQYF.

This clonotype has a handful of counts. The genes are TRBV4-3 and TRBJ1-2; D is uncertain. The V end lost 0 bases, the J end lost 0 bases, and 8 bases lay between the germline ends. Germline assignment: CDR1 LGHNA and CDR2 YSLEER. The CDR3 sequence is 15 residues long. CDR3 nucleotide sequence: TGCGCCAGCAGCCAAGAACCCTCCTCTAACTATGGCTACACCTTC. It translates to CASSQEPSSNYGYTF.

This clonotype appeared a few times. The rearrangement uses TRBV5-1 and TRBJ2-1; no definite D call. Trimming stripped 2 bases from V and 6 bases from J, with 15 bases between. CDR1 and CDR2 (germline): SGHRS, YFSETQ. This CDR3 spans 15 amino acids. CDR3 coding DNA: TGCGCCAGCAGCTTTGGGGTTATGGATCTCAATGAGCAGTTCTTC. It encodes CASSFGVMDLNEQFF.

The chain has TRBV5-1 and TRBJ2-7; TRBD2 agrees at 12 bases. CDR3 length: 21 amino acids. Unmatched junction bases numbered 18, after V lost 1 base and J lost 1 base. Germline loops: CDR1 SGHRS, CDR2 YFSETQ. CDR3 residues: CASSLRPAHSGLAGQSYEQYF. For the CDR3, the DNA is TGCGCCAGCAGCTTGCGTCCCGCTCACTCCGGACTAGCGGGACAGTCCTACGAGCAGTACTTC. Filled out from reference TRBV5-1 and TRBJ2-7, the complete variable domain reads KAGVTQTPRYLIKTRGQQVTLSCSPISGHRSVSWYQQTPGQGLQFLFEYFSETQRNKGNFPGRFSGRQFSNSRSEMNVSTLELGDSALYLCASSLRPAHSGLAGQSYEQYFGPGTRLTVT.

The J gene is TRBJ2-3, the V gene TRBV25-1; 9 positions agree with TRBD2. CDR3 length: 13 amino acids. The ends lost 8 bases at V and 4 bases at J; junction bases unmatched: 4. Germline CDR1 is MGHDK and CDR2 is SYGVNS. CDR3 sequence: CASEGLAPDTQYF. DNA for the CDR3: TGTGCCAGCGAGGGACTAGCTCCAGATACGCAGTATTTT.

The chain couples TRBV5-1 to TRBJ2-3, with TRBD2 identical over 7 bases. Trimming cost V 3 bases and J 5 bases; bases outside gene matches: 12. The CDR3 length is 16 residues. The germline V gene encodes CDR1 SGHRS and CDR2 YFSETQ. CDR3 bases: TGCGCCAGCAGCTCCGTAGCGGGTCGGCCAGGAGATACGCAGTATTTT. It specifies CASSSVAGRPGDTQYF.

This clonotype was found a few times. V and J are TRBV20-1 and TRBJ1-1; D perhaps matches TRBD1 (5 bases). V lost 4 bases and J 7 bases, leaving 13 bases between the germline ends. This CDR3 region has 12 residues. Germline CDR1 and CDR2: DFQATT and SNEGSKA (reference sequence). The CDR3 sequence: CSATQGGREAFF. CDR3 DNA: TGCAGTGCTACTCAGGGAGGGCGTGAAGCTTTCTTT.

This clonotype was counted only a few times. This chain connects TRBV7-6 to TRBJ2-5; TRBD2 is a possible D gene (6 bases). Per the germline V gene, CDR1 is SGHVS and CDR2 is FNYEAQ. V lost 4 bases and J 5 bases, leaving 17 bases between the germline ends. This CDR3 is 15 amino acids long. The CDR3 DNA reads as TGTGCCAGCAGCTACGGGGACTGGAACAGGGAGACCCAGTACTTC. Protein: CASSYGDWNRETQYF. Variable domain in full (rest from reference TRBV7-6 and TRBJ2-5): GAGVSQSPRYKVTKRGQDVALRCDPISGHVSLYWYRQALGQGPEFLTYFNYEAQQDKSGLPNDRFSAERPEGSISTLTIQRTEQRDSAMYRCASSYGDWNRETQYFGPGTRLLVL.

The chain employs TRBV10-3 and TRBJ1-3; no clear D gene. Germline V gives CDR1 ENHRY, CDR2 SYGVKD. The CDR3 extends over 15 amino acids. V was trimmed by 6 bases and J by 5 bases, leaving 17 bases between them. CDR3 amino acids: CAISDFDRNRNTIYF. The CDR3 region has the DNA TGTGCCATCAGCGATTTCGATCGAAACCGAAACACCATATATTTT.

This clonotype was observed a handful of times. The CDR3 DNA reads TGTGCCAGCAGTTTTGTATTCTCTAGCGGGGGCCAAGAGACCCAGTACTTC. It specifies CASSFVFSSGGQETQYF. The rearrangement uses TRBV28 and TRBJ2-5; TRBD2 matches at 10 bases. The germline CDR1 and CDR2 sequences are MDHEN and SYDVKM. The CDR3 is made up of 17 amino acids. V trimming: 3 bases; J trimming: 1 base; junction bases outside the gene matches: 8.

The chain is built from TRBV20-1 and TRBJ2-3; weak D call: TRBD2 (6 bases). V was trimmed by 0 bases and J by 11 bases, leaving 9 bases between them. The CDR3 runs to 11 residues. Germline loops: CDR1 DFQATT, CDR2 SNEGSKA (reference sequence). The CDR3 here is CSAREGGEQYF. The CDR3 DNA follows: TGCAGTGCTAGAGAAGGCGGGGAGCAGTATTTT.

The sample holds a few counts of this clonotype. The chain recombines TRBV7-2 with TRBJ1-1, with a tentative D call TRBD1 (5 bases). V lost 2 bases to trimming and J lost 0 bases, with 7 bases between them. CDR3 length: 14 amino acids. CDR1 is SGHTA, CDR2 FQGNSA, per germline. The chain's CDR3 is CASSLIGVNTEAFF. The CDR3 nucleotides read TGTGCCAGCAGCTTAATAGGGGTGAACACTGAAGCTTTCTTT.

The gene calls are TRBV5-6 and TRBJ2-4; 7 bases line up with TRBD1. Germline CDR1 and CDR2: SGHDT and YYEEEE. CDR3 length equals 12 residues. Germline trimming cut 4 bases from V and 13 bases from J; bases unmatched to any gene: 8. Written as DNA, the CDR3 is TGTGCCAGCAGCCAGGGACAGACAAAGCAGTACTTC. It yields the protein CASSQGQTKQYF.

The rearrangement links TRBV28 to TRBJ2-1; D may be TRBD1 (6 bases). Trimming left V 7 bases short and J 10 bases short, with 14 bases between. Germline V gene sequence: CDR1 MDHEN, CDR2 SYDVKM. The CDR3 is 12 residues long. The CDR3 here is CASINPRGEQFF. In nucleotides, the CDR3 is TGTGCCAGCATTAACCCCAGGGGCGAGCAGTTCTTC.

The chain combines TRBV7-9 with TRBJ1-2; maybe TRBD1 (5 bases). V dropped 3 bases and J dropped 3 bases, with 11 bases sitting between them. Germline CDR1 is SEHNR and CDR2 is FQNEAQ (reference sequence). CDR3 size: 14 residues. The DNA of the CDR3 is TGTGCCAGCAGCTTTTCAGGGAGGGACTATGGCTACACCTTC. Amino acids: CASSFSGRDYGYTF.

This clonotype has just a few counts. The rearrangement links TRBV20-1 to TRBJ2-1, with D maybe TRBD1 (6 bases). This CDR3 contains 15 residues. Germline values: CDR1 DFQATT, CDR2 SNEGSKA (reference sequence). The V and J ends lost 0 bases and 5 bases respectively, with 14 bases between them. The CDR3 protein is CSAREPGVVDNEQFF. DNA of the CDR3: TGCAGTGCTAGAGAACCAGGGGTTGTCGACAATGAGCAGTTCTTC.

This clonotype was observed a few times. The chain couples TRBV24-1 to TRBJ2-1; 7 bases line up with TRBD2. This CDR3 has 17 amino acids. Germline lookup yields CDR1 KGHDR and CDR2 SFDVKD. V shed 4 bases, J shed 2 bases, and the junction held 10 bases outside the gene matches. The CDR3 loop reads CATSDPGEGGPYNEQFF. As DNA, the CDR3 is TGTGCCACCAGTGACCCCGGAGAGGGAGGGCCCTACAATGAGCAGTTCTTC.

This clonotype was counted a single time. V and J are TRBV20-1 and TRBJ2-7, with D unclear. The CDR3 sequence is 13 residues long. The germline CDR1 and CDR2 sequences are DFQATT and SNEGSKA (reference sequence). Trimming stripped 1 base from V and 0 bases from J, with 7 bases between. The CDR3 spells CSARALISYEQYF. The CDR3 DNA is TGCAGTGCTAGAGCCTTGATCTCCTACGAGCAGTACTTC.

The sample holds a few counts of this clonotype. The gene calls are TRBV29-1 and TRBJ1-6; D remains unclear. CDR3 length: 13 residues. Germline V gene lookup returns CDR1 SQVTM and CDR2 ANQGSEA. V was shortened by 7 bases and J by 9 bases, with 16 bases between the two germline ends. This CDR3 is CSAGGSIGSPLHF. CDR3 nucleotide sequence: TGCAGCGCCGGAGGGTCTATTGGTTCACCCCTCCACTTT.

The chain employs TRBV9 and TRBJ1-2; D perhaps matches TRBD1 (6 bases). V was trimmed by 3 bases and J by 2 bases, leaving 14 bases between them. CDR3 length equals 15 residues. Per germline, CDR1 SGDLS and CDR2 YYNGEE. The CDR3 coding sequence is TGTGCCAGCAGCGGCCACGACAGGAGGAACTATGGCTACACCTTC. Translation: CASSGHDRRNYGYTF.

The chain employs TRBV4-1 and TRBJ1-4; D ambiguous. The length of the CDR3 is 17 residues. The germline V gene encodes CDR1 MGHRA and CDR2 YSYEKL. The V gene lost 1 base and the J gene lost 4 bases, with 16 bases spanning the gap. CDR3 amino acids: CASSQGSGEQFNEKLFF. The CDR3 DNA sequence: TGCGCCAGCAGCCAAGGTTCTGGGGAGCAGTTTAATGAAAAACTGTTTTTT.

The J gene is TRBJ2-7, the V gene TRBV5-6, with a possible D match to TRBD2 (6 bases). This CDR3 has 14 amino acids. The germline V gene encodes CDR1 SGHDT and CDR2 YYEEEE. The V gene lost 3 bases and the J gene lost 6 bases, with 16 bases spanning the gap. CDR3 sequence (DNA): TGTGCCAGCAGCTGGAGGGGAGCCACTATCGAGCAGTACTTC. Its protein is CASSWRGATIEQYF.

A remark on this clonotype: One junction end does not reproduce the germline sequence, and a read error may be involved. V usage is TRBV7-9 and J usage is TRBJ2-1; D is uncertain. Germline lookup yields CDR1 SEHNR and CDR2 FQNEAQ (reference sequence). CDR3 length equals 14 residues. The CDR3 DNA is TGTGCCAGCAGCTTAGAAACGGCATGCAATGAGCGGTTCTTC. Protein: CASSLETACNERFF. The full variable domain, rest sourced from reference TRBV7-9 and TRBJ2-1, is DTGVSQNPRHKITKRGQNVTFRCDPISEHNRLYWYRQTLGQGPEFLTYFQNEAQLEKSRLLSDRFSAERPKGSFSTLEIQRTEQGDSAMYLCASSLETACNERFFGPGTRLTVL.

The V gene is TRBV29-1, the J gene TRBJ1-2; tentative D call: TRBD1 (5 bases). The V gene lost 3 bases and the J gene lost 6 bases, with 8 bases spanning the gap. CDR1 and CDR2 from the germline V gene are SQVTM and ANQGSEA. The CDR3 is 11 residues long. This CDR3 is CSVEGLDGYTF. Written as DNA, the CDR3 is TGCAGCGTTGAGGGGCTCGATGGCTACACCTTC.

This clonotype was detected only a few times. The CDR3 region is CASSPRLVWGNEQFF. CDR3 DNA: TGTGCCAGCAGCCCCCGACTAGTCTGGGGAAATGAGCAGTTCTTC. The chain links TRBV7-9 to TRBJ2-1; D possibly corresponds to TRBD2 (6 bases). V lost 5 bases, J lost 7 bases, and 18 bases lay in between. Germline V gene data show CDR1 as SEHNR and CDR2 as FQNEAQ (reference sequence). This CDR3 has 15 amino acids.

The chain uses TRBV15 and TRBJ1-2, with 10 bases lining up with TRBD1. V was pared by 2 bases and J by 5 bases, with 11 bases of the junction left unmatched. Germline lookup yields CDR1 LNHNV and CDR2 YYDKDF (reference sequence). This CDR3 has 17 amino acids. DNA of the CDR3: TGTGCCACCAGCAGAACCCTTCTCCGGGACAGGGGTTATGGCTACACCTTC. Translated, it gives CATSRTLLRDRGYGYTF.